What follows is one TCR beta chain and its context. Its binding antigen is unknown. One base away there is no much larger clone; base qualities are not given. The immunoSEQ Assay, a bias-controlled multiplex PCR, was used to amplify TCRbeta CDR3 regions from genomic DNA. The authors' analysis ran thus. Nucleated cell counts per sample were estimated from amplification of reference gene primers within the assay. Sequence reads were collapsed and filtered to measure the absolute abundance of every unique TCRbeta CDR3 rearrangement. For each sample, productive Simpson clonality was calculated as the square root of Simpson's diversity index over productive rearrangements. In its TCRdb copy, this immuneACCESS table keeps in-frame sequences only and misses some clones. Where compared with another copy, unresolved V genes explain less than half of these, and the others have no known cause. That table furnishes V, J and clone size, whereas the DNA furnished D and trimming. This sample is represented by roughly 290,000 clones; more than 80% of them were singletons. Jointly, the top ten make up 6.5% to 8% of the sample.

The entry originates in a study of blood T cell repertoires in COVID-19 (dated by TCRdb to 2020 to 2021). A note on the overall study: Samples from collaborators originated in the United States, Italy and Spain and spanned both the acute and convalescent phases of COVID-19. A de-identified subject ID, COVID-19 status, age in years and sex were almost always included in the sample metadata. Subjects who had been exposed to COVID-19, were actively infected with it, or had recovered from it provided the deeply sampled blood TCRbeta repertoires that made up the dataset. The repertoires were released in a freely available public database intended as a resource for research on the immune response to SARS-CoV-2. The material from the prospective study consisted of cDNA or gDNA derived from T cells, B-cell-depleted T cells, or PBMCs. The samples were drawn from the first 160 participants of the ongoing ImmuneRACE study and from 1,254 subjects provided by 6 global collaborators. Where available, HLA class I and class II types were obtained from metadata supplied by the sample provider rather than from assay-based typing. On the study overall, not on this receptor specifically: The quantity of clinical and demographic metadata differed by source and by participant and was supplied without curation.

The cysteine opens and the phenylalanine closes a CDR3 of 17 amino acids. The only DNA kept is the CDR3, 51 bases in frame from the first base. Based on the germline V gene, the CDR1 and CDR2 sequences are SGHRS and YFSETQ. Germline trimming amounts to 4 bases on V and 1 base on J, with 7 as the count of junction bases outside the gene matches. At one collaborating source in Seattle, patients were enrolled during active infection and were followed longitudinally through the course of disease. The collaborating institutions used their own protocols to collect whole blood in K2EDTA tubes. For TCRbeta analysis, collaborator samples were shipped as frozen whole blood, as isolated PBMCs, or as DNA extracted from either sample type.

Sequencing was carried out using peripheral blood. The sequence is built from TRBV5-1 and TRBJ2-3, and TRBD2 aligns with 12 junction nucleotides. The receptor comes from a woman aged 25 to 45 with COVID-19, enrolled during active disease. This receptor has the CDR3 CASSTTLAGGGTDTQYF. The DNA sequence is as follows: TGCGCCAGCAGCACCACACTAGCGGGAGGAGGCACAGATACGCAGTATTTT.